This entry lists 25 T cell receptor beta chains sequenced from one sample in a study of blood T cell repertoires in COVID-19. The table came from immunoSEQ multiplex PCR; TCRdb's copy has only in-frame clones and leaves some out. The repertoire holds about 260,000 clones, with around 87% as singletons. Source material: peripheral blood. Receptors originate from a woman aged 35 to 49 who had recovered from COVID-19.

The chain uses TRBV27 and TRBJ2-5; D might be TRBD1 (6 bases). Germline V gene sequence: CDR1 MNHEY, CDR2 SMNVEV (reference sequence). This CDR3 has 14 amino acids. V dropped 5 bases and J dropped 2 bases, with 12 bases sitting between them. The CDR3 region has the DNA TGTGCCAGCAGTGCGGACAGATTACAAGAGACCCAGTACTTC. This encodes CASSADRLQETQYF.

The rearrangement joins TRBV9 to TRBJ2-3, with 8 bases that match TRBD2. The CDR3 has 15 amino acids. V was clipped by 1 base and J by 7 bases; unmatched bases: 8. Germline-derived CDR1 and CDR2 are SGDLS and YYNGEE. In nucleotides, the CDR3 is TGTGCCAGCAGCGTAACAGCGGGGGCGCAAAATACGCAGTATTTT. The encoded protein is CASSVTAGAQNTQYF. The full variable domain, its missing parts supplied by reference TRBV9 and TRBJ2-3, is DSGVTQTPKHLITATGQRVTLRCSPRSGDLSVYWYQQSLDQGLQFLIQYYNGEERAKGNILERFSAQQFPDLHSELNLSSLELGDSALYFCASSVTAGAQNTQYFGPGTRLTVL.

This clone appeared once. V usage is TRBV13 and J usage is TRBJ2-7; TRBD2 is a possible D gene (5 bases). The V end lost 4 bases, the J end lost 10 bases, and 14 bases lay between the germline ends. Germline-derived CDR1 and CDR2 are PRHDT and FYEKMQ (reference sequence). The CDR3 consists of 12 residues. The CDR3 DNA sequence: TGTGCCAGCAGCTCCGGGTCCTCGGGACAGTACTTC. It translates to CASSSGSSGQYF. Based on the CDR3 plus reference TRBV13 and TRBJ2-7, the full variable domain is AAGVIQSPRHLIKEKRETATLKCYPIPRHDTVYWYQQGPGQDPQFLISFYEKMQSDKGSIPDRFSAQQFSDYHSELNMSSLELGDSALYFCASSSGSSGQYFGPGTRLTVT.

In this sample, this clone turned up once. The chain couples TRBV27 to TRBJ1-1, with D perhaps matching TRBD1 (5 bases). Trimming removed 6 bases from V and 5 bases from J, with 13 bases in between. CDR3 length: 13 amino acids. Germline values: CDR1 MNHEY, CDR2 SMNVEV (reference sequence). The CDR3 bases are TGTGCCAGCAGCTTTTGGGGGGGTACTGAAGCTTTCTTT. Its protein is CASSFWGGTEAFF.

Ten or more counts support this clone. J is TRBJ2-3 and V is TRBV28; possibly TRBD2 for D (6 bases). The V end lost 4 bases, the J end lost 2 bases, and 19 bases lay between the germline ends. CDR1 and CDR2 (germline): MDHEN, SYDVKM. CDR3 length equals 17 residues. This CDR3 is CASSSPLRLVDTDTQYF. The CDR3 bases are TGTGCCAGCAGTTCTCCCCTAAGACTAGTCGACACAGATACGCAGTATTTT.

This clone is a singleton in its sample. The chain couples TRBV16 to TRBJ1-2; the D is unclear. CDR3 length: 12 residues. Trimming left V 2 bases short and J 4 bases short, with 5 bases between. Germline V lookup: CDR1 KGHSY, CDR2 FQNENV. Here the CDR3 DNA reads TGTGCCAGCAGCCAAAATCTCTATGGCTACACCTTC. It translates to CASSQNLYGYTF.

This chain links TRBV7-3 with TRBJ2-2; D might be TRBD1 (6 bases). Trimming removed 5 bases from V and 6 bases from J, with 16 bases in between. This CDR3 region has 15 residues. Germline values: CDR1 SGHTA, CDR2 FQGTGA. CDR3 DNA: TGTGCCAGCAGCCCGAAAGCCACAGGGCCCGGGGAGCTGTTTTTT. It yields the protein CASSPKATGPGELFF.

CDR3 nucleotide sequence: TGTGCCAGCAGCGTTGGGACAGGGGATATGACCCAGTACTTC. Amino acid sequence: CASSVGTGDMTQYF. V usage is TRBV5-4 and J usage is TRBJ2-5; TRBD1 matches 10 bases. The CDR3 is 14 amino acids. The V gene's germline CDR1 is SGHNT and CDR2 YYREEE (reference sequence). The J segment lost 7 bases and the V segment lost 4 bases, leaving 7 bases of the junction unmatched.

This chain uses TRBV2 with TRBJ1-2; 7 positions match TRBD1. From germline, CDR1 is SNHLY and CDR2 FYNNEI. The V segment lost 2 bases and the J segment 1 base; nucleotides outside the gene matches: 1. The CDR3 is 14 amino acids. The CDR3 DNA follows: TGTGCCAGCAGTGAATGGGACAGTAACTATGGCTACACCTTC. It translates to CASSEWDSNYGYTF.

This chain links TRBV19 with TRBJ2-1; D possibly corresponds to TRBD2 (6 bases). The ends were cut back, 11 bases at V and 4 bases at J, with 21 bases in the middle. Germline CDR1 and CDR2: LNHDA and SQIVND (reference sequence). There are 15 residues in the CDR3. CDR3 region: CAGSKGGASYNEQFF. The DNA for the CDR3 is TGTGCCGGCTCAAAGGGCGGGGCCTCTTACAATGAGCAGTTCTTC.

A note on this clone: Mismatch with germline at one junction end may stem from a read error. The gene calls are TRBV25-1 and TRBJ2-5; D perhaps matches TRBD2 (7 bases). The CDR3 runs to 12 residues. The germline gives CDR1 MGHDK, CDR2 SYGVNS. The CDR3 DNA follows: TGTGCGAGCACTAAGGGGGGGGAGACCCAGTACTTC. This translates into CASTKGGETQYF.

This chain uses TRBV6-5 with TRBJ1-2, with D possibly TRBD1 on 6 matching bases. The length of the CDR3 is 13 residues. The V gene's germline CDR1 is MNHEY and CDR2 SVGAGI. Trimming stripped 6 bases from V and 8 bases from J, with 16 bases between. The CDR3 bases are TGTGCCAGCAGACAGGGTCGGAAAGGCGGCTACACCTTC. Its protein is CASRQGRKGGYTF.

Concerning this clone: An end of the junction differs from the germline gene, which may be a read error. This chain links TRBV10-3 with TRBJ2-5; 8 nucleotides match TRBD1. The CDR3 consists of 16 residues. Germline values: CDR1 ENHRY, CDR2 SYGVKD. This CDR3 is CAISESGTGGSETQYF. The CDR3 DNA sequence: TGTGCCATCAGCGAGTCCGGGACAGGAGGTTCGGAGACCCAGTACTTC.

The genes are TRBV9 and TRBJ1-5; TRBD1 agrees at 7 bases. V gave up 2 bases and J gave up 0 bases; unmatched junction bases: 8. The CDR3 totals 17 residues. The germline V gene has CDR1 SGDLS and CDR2 YYNGEE. CDR3 region: CASSVGDSLPSNQPQHF. The CDR3 nucleotides read TGTGCCAGCAGCGTGGGGGACAGTCTCCCTAGCAATCAGCCCCAGCATTTT.

This clone was picked up one time. V and J are TRBV6-5 and TRBJ1-3; D might be TRBD1 (5 bases). The ends were cut back, 4 bases at V and 2 bases at J, with 15 bases in the middle. Germline assignment: CDR1 MNHEY and CDR2 SVGAGI. The CDR3 contains 16 residues. Here the CDR3 DNA reads TGTGCCAGCAGTTTCCGGGGGTTCCCAACTGGAAACACCATATATTTT. This sequence encodes CASSFRGFPTGNTIYF.

This chain links TRBV10-3 with TRBJ2-3, with TRBD2 identical over 7 bases. The CDR3 runs 15 residues. The V and J ends lost 6 bases and 1 base, in that order; junction bases with no gene match: 7. CDR1 ENHRY and CDR2 SYGVKD come from the germline V gene. The CDR3 bases are TGTGCCATCAGCTCCCAGCGGGGTCGCACAGATACGCAGTATTTT. Residues: CAISSQRGRTDTQYF.

V and J are TRBV30 and TRBJ1-5; TRBD1 matches 10 bases. Germline lookup yields CDR1 GTSNPN and CDR2 SVGIG (reference sequence). The length of the CDR3 is 16 residues. J lost 9 bases, V lost 3 bases, and 14 bases had no gene match. As DNA, the CDR3 is TGTGCCTGGAGACCACCGGGACAGGGGTACGTTGGGCCCCAGCATTTT. Its protein is CAWRPPGQGYVGPQHF. Complete variable domain (other parts from reference TRBV30 and TRBJ1-5): SQTIHQWPATLVQPVGSPLSLECTVEGTSNPNLYWYRQAAGRGLQLLFYSVGIGQISSEVPQNLSASRPQDRQFILSSKKLLLSDSGFYLCAWRPPGQGYVGPQHFGDGTRLSIL.

This clone was observed a few times. The V call is TRBV25-1, the J call TRBJ2-7, with D perhaps matching TRBD2 (6 bases). Trimming took off 4 bases at V and 2 bases at J, with 12 bases between the two ends. Per the germline V gene, CDR1 is MGHDK and CDR2 is SYGVNS. The CDR3 length is 14 residues. CDR3 nucleotides: TGTGCCAGCAGTGCGAGGGACTTCCCCTACGAGCAGTACTTC. Amino acid sequence: CASSARDFPYEQYF.

The V gene is TRBV9, the J gene TRBJ1-1, with D tentatively TRBD1 (6 bases). CDR3 size: 16 residues. The V gene's germline CDR1 is SGDLS and CDR2 YYNGEE. The germline V and J ends were trimmed by 3 bases and 4 bases, with 19 bases remaining between them. The CDR3 loop is CASSATGQTWGTEAFF. Written as DNA, the CDR3 is TGTGCCAGCAGCGCCACGGGACAAACGTGGGGCACTGAAGCTTTCTTT.

This clone was observed a single time. The chain combines TRBV7-2 with TRBJ1-2, with TRBD1 identical over 11 bases. V lost 5 bases and J lost 7; bases outside the gene matches: 6. The CDR3 spans 14 residues. CDR1 SGHTA and CDR2 FQGNSA come from the germline V gene. The CDR3 here is CASSPGQGAAGYTF. The CDR3 coding sequence is TGTGCCAGCAGCCCTGGACAGGGGGCGGCTGGCTACACCTTC.

This clone was counted once. V gene TRBV6-1 combines with J gene TRBJ1-2; no clear D gene. With 3 bases removed from V and 4 bases from J, the gap between germline ends came to 9 bases. Per the germline V gene, CDR1 is MNHNS and CDR2 is SASEGT. The CDR3 length is 13 residues. CDR3 bases: TGTGCCAGCAGTGACCTGGGAGGCTATGGCTACACCTTC. Translated: CASSDLGGYGYTF.

V usage is TRBV6-6 and J usage is TRBJ1-5, with a possible D match to TRBD1 (6 bases). V lost 0 bases to trimming and J lost 6 bases, with 15 bases between them. Germline CDR1 reads MNHNY; CDR2 reads SVGAGI (reference sequence). The CDR3 consists of 16 residues. CDR3 nucleotide sequence: TGTGCCAGCAGTTACTCCGACAGGTCGATTGTTCAGCCCCAGCATTTT. Protein: CASSYSDRSIVQPQHF.

The chain has TRBV12-5 and TRBJ2-5; 9 bases fit TRBD1. This CDR3 region has 16 residues. Trimming took 0 bases from V and 5 from J; bases not matched to a gene: 7. Looked up from germline, CDR1 is LGHNT and CDR2 is FRNRAP. The CDR3: CASGLVRGTGSETQYF. Written as DNA, the CDR3 is TGTGCTAGTGGTTTGGTACGCGGGACAGGGTCGGAGACCCAGTACTTC.

The CDR3 sequence is CASSMLAASYNEQFF. The CDR3 DNA is TGTGCCAGCAGCATGCTAGCGGCCTCCTACAATGAGCAGTTCTTC. The chain has TRBV7-2 and TRBJ2-1; the match to TRBD2 covers 7 bases. The CDR3 is 15 amino acids. After removal of 5 bases from V and 0 bases from J, the junction contained 4 bases not matched to a gene. Germline CDR1 is SGHTA and CDR2 is FQGNSA. The full variable domain, with the rest looked up from reference TRBV7-2 and TRBJ2-1, is GAGVSQSPSNKVTEKGKDVELRCDPISGHTALYWYRQSLGQGLEFLIYFQGNSAPDKSGLPSDRFSAERTGGSVSTLTIQRTQQEDSAVYLCASSMLAASYNEQFFGPGTRLTVL.

This clone was observed a handful of times. CDR3: CASSPRGLGETQYF. The CDR3 DNA sequence: TGTGCCAGCAGCCCCCGGGGGTTGGGGGAGACCCAGTACTTC. This rearrangement joins TRBV9 to TRBJ2-5; D perhaps matches TRBD2 (6 bases). Trimming left V 4 bases short and J 5 bases short, with 15 bases between. Germline V gives CDR1 SGDLS, CDR2 YYNGEE. This CDR3 has 14 amino acids.